This T cell receptor beta chain is drawn from a study of blood T cells in healthy people across ages. A sample-barcoded 5' primer and a J-beta primer mix were used in a second PCR of about 7 to 12 cycles. The yield of each sample was at least 3 million CDR3-containing paired-end reads. TCRdb passed the 5' RACE reads through MiXCR, listing each CDR3 protein once. The table shows around 1,500,000 distinct CDR3 sequences, with under 30% occurring only once. This CDR3 is 14 amino acids long. The germline V gene has CDR1 ENHRY and CDR2 SYGVKD. Trimming pared 0 bases from V and 5 bases from J, leaving 5 bases between. Study findings and constraints: Among T cells, TCR beta diversity per million cells dropped roughly linearly as age rose. Donors of long life had a larger count of naive CD4+ cells and greater diversity than aged donors.

The individuals who served as donors were healthy Caucasians living in Russia, aged roughly 6 to 95. Many counts were recorded for this clonotype. Antigen: not known. V usage is TRBV10-3 and J usage is TRBJ1-6; D is undetermined. The sequence was collected from a woman aged 30 to 39 in good health. The sample consisted of blood. The CDR3: CAISESVNNSPLHF. DNA of the CDR3: TGTGCCATCAGTGAGTCGGTGAATAATTCACCCCTCCACTTT.